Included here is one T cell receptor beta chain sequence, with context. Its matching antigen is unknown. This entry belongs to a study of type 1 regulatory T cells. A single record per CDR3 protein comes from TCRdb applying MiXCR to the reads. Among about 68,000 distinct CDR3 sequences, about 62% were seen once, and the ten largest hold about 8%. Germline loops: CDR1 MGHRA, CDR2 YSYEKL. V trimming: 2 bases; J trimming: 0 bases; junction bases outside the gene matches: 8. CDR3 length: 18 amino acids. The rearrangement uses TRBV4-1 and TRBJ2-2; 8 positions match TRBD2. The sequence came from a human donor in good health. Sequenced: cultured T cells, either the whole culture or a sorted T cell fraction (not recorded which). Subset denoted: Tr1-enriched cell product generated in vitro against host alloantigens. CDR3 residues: CASSQIRMGLANTGELFF. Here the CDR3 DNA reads TGCGCCAGCAGCCAAATCCGGATGGGACTAGCGAACACCGGGGAGCTGTTTTTT.